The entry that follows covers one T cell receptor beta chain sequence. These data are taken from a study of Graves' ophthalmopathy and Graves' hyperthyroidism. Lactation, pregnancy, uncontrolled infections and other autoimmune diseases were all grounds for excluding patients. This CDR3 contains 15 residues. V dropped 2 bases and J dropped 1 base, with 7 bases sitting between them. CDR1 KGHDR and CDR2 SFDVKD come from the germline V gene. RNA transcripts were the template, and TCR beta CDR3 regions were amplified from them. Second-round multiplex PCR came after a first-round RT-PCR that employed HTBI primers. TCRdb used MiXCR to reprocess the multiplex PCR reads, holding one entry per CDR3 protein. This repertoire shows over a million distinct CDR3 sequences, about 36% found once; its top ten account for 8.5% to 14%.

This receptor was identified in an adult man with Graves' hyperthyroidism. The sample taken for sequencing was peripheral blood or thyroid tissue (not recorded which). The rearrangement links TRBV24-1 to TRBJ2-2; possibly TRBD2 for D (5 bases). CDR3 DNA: TGTGCCACCAGTGATTCCGGACTGAACACCGGGGAGCTGTTTTTT. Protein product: CATSDSGLNTGELFF.